This entry is about one TCR beta chain. The V gene lost 3 bases and the J gene lost 0 bases, with 15 bases spanning the gap. This CDR3 is built from 16 residues. CDR1 and CDR2 (germline): SGDLS, YYNGEE. Profiling relied on immunoSEQ multiplex PCR, and the TCRdb table lists in-frame clones only, not all of them. The sample shows roughly 73,000 clones, about four fifths of them seen only once. The sample comes from a study of OX40 agonist ivuxolimab in advanced cancers. Across the study: Patients received ivuxolimab, an intravenous treatment, every 2 weeks at 0.01 to 10 mg/kg.

The chain carries TRBV9 and TRBJ1-1; D is perhaps TRBD1 (5 bases). The source was CD4+ or CD8+ T cells sorted from blood, collected in a trial of the OX40 agonist ivuxolimab. This receptor was taken from an adult with an advanced solid tumor such as melanoma, head and neck, liver or kidney cancer. This CDR3 is CASSATWGAMNTEAFF. The CDR3 region has the DNA TGTGCCAGCAGCGCGACCTGGGGCGCAATGAACACTGAAGCTTTCTTT.